Each of the 30 T cell receptor beta chains below was sequenced from the same sample in a study of response to subunit inactivated influenza vaccine. Using its own MiXCR run on the RT-PCR reads, TCRdb lists one record per CDR3 protein. The sample holds almost 250,000 distinct CDR3 sequences; 12% are singletons and the top ten take 7.5% to 10%. The input for sequencing was non-naive T cells sorted from PBMCs, taken less than 15 days before vaccination. These receptors all come from a man between 50 and 59 years old who received an inactivated influenza vaccine.

This clonotype was observed at least ten times. V is TRBV4-1 and J is TRBJ2-1; TRBD2 aligns across 10 bases. Germline CDR1 and CDR2: MGHRA and YSYEKL. The V and J ends lost 2 bases and 9 bases, in that order; junction bases with no gene match: 10. This CDR3 is built from 16 residues. In DNA form, the CDR3 reads TGCGCCAGCAGCCAAACAAGCGGGGGGGCCGTAGGTGAGCAGTTCTTC. Residues: CASSQTSGGAVGEQFF.

This clonotype was recorded many times. The V and J genes are TRBV29-1 and TRBJ2-1, with 8 bases aligning to TRBD1. Germline loops: CDR1 SQVTM, CDR2 ANQGSEA. J was trimmed by 9 bases and V by 4 bases; bases with no gene match: 5. There are 12 residues in the CDR3. Here the CDR3 reads CSVARGQGEQFF. The CDR3 bases are TGCAGCGTTGCCAGGGGGCAAGGTGAGCAGTTCTTC.

The V gene is TRBV7-8, the J gene TRBJ2-7; D is possibly TRBD1 (5 bases). The CDR3 length is 15 residues. Trimming stripped 3 bases from V and 0 bases from J, with 12 bases between. Germline assignment: CDR1 SGHVS and CDR2 FQNEAQ. The CDR3 DNA reads TGTGCCAGCAGCTTCACAGGTACCGCCTCCTACGAGCAGTACTTC. Its protein product is CASSFTGTASYEQYF.

This clonotype was detected only a few times. The rearrangement links TRBV7-2 to TRBJ2-1; weak D call: TRBD1 (6 bases). Trimming shortened V by 5 bases and J by 7 bases, and 9 bases separated the two germline ends. Per germline, CDR1 SGHTA and CDR2 FQGNSA. The CDR3 consists of 12 residues. CDR3 in DNA: TGTGCCAGCAGCCCCCAGGGGAATGAGCAGTTCTTC. Translation gives CASSPQGNEQFF. Together with reference TRBV7-2 and TRBJ2-1, the CDR3 gives the full variable domain: GAGVSQSPSNKVTEKGKDVELRCDPISGHTALYWYRQSLGQGLEFLIYFQGNSAPDKSGLPSDRFSAERTGGSVSTLTIQRTQQEDSAVYLCASSPQGNEQFFGPGTRLTVL.

The chain carries TRBV3-1 and TRBJ2-1; 10 bases fit TRBD1. Trimming removed 3 bases from V and 5 bases from J; junction bases left unmatched: 4. Germline loops: CDR1 LGHDT, CDR2 YNNKEL (reference sequence). The CDR3 is made up of 15 amino acids. DNA of the CDR3: TGTGCCAGCAGCCACCGGGACAGGGGCAACAATGAGCAGTTCTTC. Protein: CASSHRDRGNNEQFF.

This clonotype showed up many times. V and J are TRBV20-1 and TRBJ2-7, with no clear D. Trimming removed 1 base from V and 0 bases from J, with 4 bases in between. CDR1 is DFQATT, CDR2 SNEGSKA, per germline (reference sequence). The CDR3 runs to 12 residues. The CDR3 spells CSARVSSYEQYF. DNA for the CDR3: TGCAGTGCTAGAGTAAGCTCCTACGAGCAGTACTTC.

This clonotype was detected only a few times. The chain joins TRBV20-1 to TRBJ1-1; no firm D call. The CDR3 loop spans 11 amino acids. Deletions cut 5 bases from V and 5 bases from J, with 9 bases between. Per the germline V gene, CDR1 is DFQATT and CDR2 is SNEGSKA (reference sequence). In nucleotides, the CDR3 is TGCAGTGCTCCCCTAGTAACTGAAGCTTTCTTT. It yields the protein CSAPLVTEAFF.

Concerning this clonotype: Germline and junction disagree at one end, which may indicate a read error. The chain joins TRBV4-3 to TRBJ2-1; D possibly corresponds to TRBD2 (6 bases). Germline V gene sequence: CDR1 LGHNA, CDR2 YSLEER. The CDR3 extends over 14 amino acids. Here the CDR3 reads CASRQEAQGGEQFF. The CDR3 DNA is TGCGCCAGCAGGCAAGAGGCCCAGGGAGGTGAGCAGTTCTTC.

This clonotype was recorded at least ten times. V and J are TRBV7-9 and TRBJ2-7; TRBD2 aligns across 11 bases. The V gene end was trimmed by 0 bases and the J gene end by 4 bases; junction bases not matched to a gene: 8. The CDR3 spans 17 residues. Germline CDR1 reads SEHNR; CDR2 reads FQNEAQ (reference sequence). The CDR3 reads CASSLAGGLAGGYEQYF. CDR3 nucleotide sequence: TGTGCCAGCAGCTTAGCAGGAGGGCTAGCGGGGGGTTACGAGCAGTACTTC.

This clonotype came up a few times. This chain uses TRBV7-3 with TRBJ2-1; TRBD2 aligns across 11 bases. In germline, CDR1 is SGHTA, CDR2 FQGTGA. Trimming took 5 bases from V and 4 from J; bases not matched to a gene: 4. The CDR3 spans 15 residues. The CDR3 DNA is TGTGCCAGCAGCGAAACTAGCGGGAGTTACAATGAGCAGTTCTTC. Translating it yields CASSETSGSYNEQFF.

As for this clonotype: The junction departs from the called germline gene at one end, perhaps through a read error. The V and J genes are TRBV5-1 and TRBJ1-2; TRBD1 is a possible D gene (6 bases). The CDR3 is made up of 15 amino acids. Germline lookup yields CDR1 SGHRS and CDR2 YFSETQ. For the CDR3, the DNA is TGCGCCAGCACCTTGGATTCGGGGGGCTACTATGGCTACACCTTC. Translating it yields CASTLDSGGYYGYTF.

This clonotype has more than one count but fewer than ten. The chain has TRBV19 and TRBJ2-3; possible D gene TRBD1, 5 bases. V lost 8 bases, J lost 1 base, and 16 bases lay in between. CDR1 is LNHDA and CDR2 is SQIVND in the germline V gene (reference sequence). This CDR3 has 15 amino acids. As DNA, the CDR3 is TGTGCCAGTGCCGACAGACCTGTAGGCACAGATACGCAGTATTTT. This gives the protein CASADRPVGTDTQYF. Full variable domain (outside the CDR3, taken from reference TRBV19 and TRBJ2-3): DGGITQSPKYLFRKEGQNVTLSCEQNLNHDAMYWYRQDPGQGLRLIYYSQIVNDFQKGDIAEGYSVSREKKESFPLTVTSAQKNPTAFYLCASADRPVGTDTQYFGPGTRLTVL.

This clonotype occurred many times. V is TRBV10-3 and J is TRBJ2-7; 10 nucleotides align to TRBD2. J gave up 2 bases and V 10 bases, and 2 bases lay outside the gene matches. The length of the CDR3 is 12 residues. Germline values: CDR1 ENHRY, CDR2 SYGVKD. The CDR3 reads CATSGGAYEQYF. The CDR3 DNA follows: TGTGCCACCAGCGGGGGGGCCTACGAGCAGTACTTC.

This clonotype came up a few times. The CDR3 protein is CASRRRDYHPDTQYF. The CDR3 nucleotides read TGTGCCAGCAGACGACGGGACTACCACCCAGATACGCAGTATTTT. The V and J genes are TRBV6-2 or TRBV6-3 and TRBJ2-3; TRBD2 agrees at 7 bases. CDR3 length: 15 amino acids. From germline, CDR1 is MNHEY and CDR2 SVGEGT. V was pared by 6 bases and J by 4 bases, with 10 bases of the junction left unmatched.

The V gene is TRBV6-1, the J gene TRBJ2-3, with D uncertain. Trimming removed 0 bases at V and 8 bases at J, with 21 bases between. Per the germline V gene, CDR1 is MNHNS and CDR2 is SASEGT. The CDR3 covers 17 residues. The CDR3 DNA is TGTGCCAGCAGTGAAGCTGCTAGAAGGCGTTTAGGTGGTACGCAGTATTTT. The encoded protein is CASSEAARRRLGGTQYF.

This clonotype was found a few times. The chain joins TRBV9 to TRBJ1-1; D not certain. The CDR3 has 13 amino acids. V gave up 4 bases and J gave up 1 base, with 8 bases separating them. Per the germline V gene, CDR1 is SGDLS and CDR2 is YYNGEE. This chain's CDR3 is CASSWQTNTEAFF. The CDR3, as DNA: TGTGCCAGCAGCTGGCAGACGAACACTGAAGCTTTCTTT. The full variable domain, rest sourced from reference TRBV9 and TRBJ1-1, is DSGVTQTPKHLITATGQRVTLRCSPRSGDLSVYWYQQSLDQGLQFLIQYYNGEERAKGNILERFSAQQFPDLHSELNLSSLELGDSALYFCASSWQTNTEAFFGQGTRLTVV.

This clonotype was counted ten times or more. The chain couples TRBV20-1 to TRBJ1-2; TRBD1 matches at 8 bases. The CDR3 totals 12 residues. The V segment lost 7 bases and the J segment 8 bases; nucleotides outside the gene matches: 9. Germline values: CDR1 DFQATT, CDR2 SNEGSKA (reference sequence). CDR3 sequence: CSVRSGGYGYTF. The DNA for the CDR3 is TGCAGTGTCCGGTCAGGGGGCTACGGCTACACCTTC.

The chain couples TRBV29-1 to TRBJ1-1, with D maybe TRBD1 (5 bases). CDR1 and CDR2 from the germline V gene are SQVTM and ANQGSEA. V was cut by 4 bases and J by 1 base, with 13 bases left in between. The CDR3 is made up of 14 amino acids. The CDR3 DNA reads as TGCAGCGTTGGAGCAGGGATAGAGAACACTGAAGCTTTCTTT. Protein sequence: CSVGAGIENTEAFF.

This clonotype turned up a few times. The rearrangement links TRBV12-3 or TRBV12-4 to TRBJ1-2, with TRBD1 matching over 8 bases. Germline trimming cut 9 bases from V and 1 base from J; bases unmatched to any gene: 10. The CDR3 is made up of 15 amino acids. The CDR3 protein is CASLGQANFNYGYTF. The CDR3 nucleotides are TGTGCCAGTTTGGGACAGGCGAATTTTAACTATGGCTACACCTTC.

The V call is TRBV6-1, the J call TRBJ2-2, with D possibly matching TRBD2 (6 bases). Germline V lookup: CDR1 MNHNS, CDR2 SASEGT. Trimming took 7 bases from V and 2 from J, leaving 20 bases between them. The CDR3 consists of 17 residues. The CDR3, as DNA: TGTGCCAGCACCTCTAACGCGGGGAACCGTAACACCGGGGAGCTGTTTTTT. This codes for CASTSNAGNRNTGELFF.

This chain connects TRBV20-1 to TRBJ2-2; D may be TRBD1 or TRBD2 (5 bases each). V gave up 6 bases and J gave up 6 bases, with 17 bases separating them. The germline V gene has CDR1 DFQATT and CDR2 SNEGSKA (reference sequence). The CDR3 covers 14 residues. The CDR3 region has the DNA TGCAGTGCGGGTGGGGGATCTACGGCCGGGGAGCTGTTTTTT. This gives the protein CSAGGGSTAGELFF.

This clonotype occurred a few times. DNA of the CDR3: TGTGCCAGCAGCTCAAGCCAGCACTATGGCTACACCTTC. It encodes CASSSSQHYGYTF. The J gene is TRBJ1-2, the V gene TRBV11-2; D call uncertain. The CDR3 extends over 13 amino acids. Germline values: CDR1 SGHAT, CDR2 FQNNGV. Between the trimmed V and J ends, which lost 4 bases and 3 bases, there was a span of 9 bases.

At least ten counts were recorded for this clonotype. The chain combines TRBV5-6 with TRBJ2-1; possibly TRBD1 for D (7 bases). Between the trimmed V and J ends, which lost 4 bases and 10 bases, there was a span of 12 bases. The CDR3 extends over 12 amino acids. The V gene's germline CDR1 is SGHDT and CDR2 YYEEEE. CDR3: CASSEQGREQFF. CDR3 in DNA: TGTGCCAGCAGCGAACAGGGGAGGGAGCAGTTCTTC.

This clonotype was picked up a small number of times. The chain has TRBV20-1 and TRBJ1-1; possible D gene TRBD1, 5 bases. This CDR3 comprises 12 residues. Germline assignment: CDR1 DFQATT and CDR2 SNEGSKA (reference sequence). V was cut by 2 bases and J by 1 base, with 5 bases left in between. Here the CDR3 DNA reads TGCAGTGCTAGACAGGGGAACACTGAAGCTTTCTTT. Translated: CSARQGNTEAFF.

The V and J genes are TRBV12-3 or TRBV12-4 and TRBJ1-6; unclear D gene. This CDR3 region has 14 residues. V lost 1 base and J 10 bases, leaving 11 bases between the germline ends. The CDR3, as DNA: TGTGCCAGCAGTTTAGGTGGCCTTGGCTCACCCCTCCACTTT. This gives the protein CASSLGGLGSPLHF.

This clonotype has ten or more counts. The chain joins TRBV29-1 to TRBJ1-4, with TRBD1 matching 7 bases. CDR1 SQVTM and CDR2 ANQGSEA come from the germline V gene. This CDR3 has 15 amino acids. With 6 bases clipped from V and 4 bases from J, the junction kept 11 bases outside the gene matches. CDR3: CSVKRGTDHNEKLFF. The CDR3 DNA follows: TGCAGCGTCAAACGGGGGACAGACCATAATGAAAAACTGTTTTTT.

This clonotype was detected ten times or more. This sequence joins TRBV6-5 and TRBJ2-7; D is perhaps TRBD1 (5 bases). The germline CDR1 and CDR2 sequences are MNHEY and SVGAGI. The CDR3 contains 15 residues. The V and J ends lost 0 bases and 2 bases respectively, with 11 bases between them. The CDR3 region has the DNA TGTGCCAGCAGTTACTCGGCCAGGGCGGCCTACGAGCAGTACTTC. Its translation is CASSYSARAAYEQYF.

To note about this clonotype: Germline is not matched at one junction end, which may reflect a read error. The chain is built from TRBV14 and TRBJ1-6; unclear D gene. The CDR3 covers 17 residues. The germline gives CDR1 SGHDN, CDR2 FVKESK. The chain's CDR3 is CASGQKSGLPRDSPLHF. The CDR3 DNA sequence: TGTGCCAGCGGCCAAAAGAGCGGCCTACCGAGGGATTCACCCCTCCACTTT.

This clonotype showed up just a few times. The gene calls are TRBV14 and TRBJ1-2; possible D gene TRBD1, 6 bases. V lost 0 bases and J lost 6, with 23 bases in between. Germline CDR1 is SGHDN and CDR2 is FVKESK. The CDR3 extends over 18 amino acids. CDR3 coding DNA: TGTGCCAGCAGCCAAGAAGCTGGGGGCAGGACAGACAGAAATGGCTACACCTTC. It is translated as CASSQEAGGRTDRNGYTF.

The rearrangement uses TRBV6-2 or TRBV6-3 and TRBJ2-1, with 12 bases matching TRBD2. After removal of 6 bases from V and 7 bases from J, the junction contained 4 bases not matched to a gene. CDR3 length: 14 amino acids. Germline CDR1 and CDR2: MNHEY and SVGEGT. The CDR3, as DNA: TGTGCCAGCAGCAAGACTAGCGGGAGTAATGAGCAGTTCTTC. Translated: CASSKTSGSNEQFF.